This T cell receptor beta chain was sequenced for a study of siplizumab effects on memory and regulatory T cells. This clone was detected once. As yet, its antigen is unknown. CDR1 GTSNPN and CDR2 SVGIG come from the germline V gene (reference sequence). The length of the CDR3 is 14 residues. The V segment lost 3 bases and the J segment 10 bases; nucleotides outside the gene matches: 10. Study-level findings and limits: About 75-97% of proliferating CD4+ or CD8+ clones had no assignable naive or memory phenotype. Naive T cells looked more diverse than memory cells, and they looked like major contributors to the alloresponse. Where siplizumab was present, mappable alloreactive CD4+ clones averaged about 70% Treg-derived, compared with roughly 26% in controls.

Assayed TCR templates numbered about 10^5 for each sample. Here immunoSEQ multiplex PCR was the method, and the copy in TCRdb shows in-frame clones only, minus some. The sample consists of fewer than 110,000 clones, around nine tenths of them appearing once. This rearrangement joins TRBV30 to TRBJ2-1; 9 bases line up with TRBD2. The receptor's source is a human donor in good health. Sequenced sample: non-Treg CD4+ T cells sorted from blood. The CDR3 DNA follows: TGTGCCTGGAGGGGTCTAGCGGGATTCAAAGAGCAGTTCTTC. This sequence encodes CAWRGLAGFKEQFF.